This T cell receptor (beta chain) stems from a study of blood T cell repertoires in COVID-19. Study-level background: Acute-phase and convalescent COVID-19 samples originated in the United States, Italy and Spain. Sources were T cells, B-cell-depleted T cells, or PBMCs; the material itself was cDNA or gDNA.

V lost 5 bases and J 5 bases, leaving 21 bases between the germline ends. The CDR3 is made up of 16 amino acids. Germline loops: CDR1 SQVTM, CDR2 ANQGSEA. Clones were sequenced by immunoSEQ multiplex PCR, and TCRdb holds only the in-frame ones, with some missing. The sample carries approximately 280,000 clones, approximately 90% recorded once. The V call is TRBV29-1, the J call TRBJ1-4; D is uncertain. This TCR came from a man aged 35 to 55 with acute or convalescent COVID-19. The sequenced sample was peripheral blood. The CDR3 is CSVLPGGLGFNEKLFF. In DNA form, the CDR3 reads TGCAGCGTTTTACCGGGAGGGCTGGGGTTCAATGAAAAACTGTTTTTT. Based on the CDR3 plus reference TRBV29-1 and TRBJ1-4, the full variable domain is SAVISQKPSRDICQRGTSLTIQCQVDSQVTMMFWYRQQPGQSLTLIATANQGSEATYESGFVIDKFPISRPNLTFSTLTVSNMSPEDSSIYLCSVLPGGLGFNEKLFFGSGTQLSVL.